These 15 T cell receptor beta chains were sequenced from one sample in a study of shared clonotypes between healthy human individuals. Only in-frame clones appear in the TCRdb table, and some are missing; sequencing was by immunoSEQ multiplex PCR. The sample lists hundreds of thousands of clones, roughly 94% occurring once. Naive CD8 cells were CD45RO-negative, positively selected for CCR7, excluding terminally differentiated effector memory CD45RA+ cells. What was sequenced was naive CD8+ T cells sorted from blood. These receptors were taken from a man aged 25 to 40 in good health.

This chain connects TRBV27 to TRBJ2-7, with TRBD2 identical over 10 bases. Germline V gene data show CDR1 as MNHEY and CDR2 as SMNVEV (reference sequence). Trimming removed 4 bases from V and 6 bases from J; junction bases left unmatched: 18. The CDR3 has 18 residues. Here the CDR3 reads CASSSRASGRTFPGEQYF. CDR3 nucleotides: TGTGCCAGCAGTTCACGCGCTAGCGGGAGAACATTTCCCGGCGAGCAGTACTTC.

A note on this clone: The same CDR3 arises from other DNA sequences in this sample as well. The chain carries TRBV7-9 and TRBJ2-1; D is possibly TRBD2 (5 bases). Germline values: CDR1 SEHNR, CDR2 FQNEAQ (reference sequence). CDR3 length: 12 residues. The V gene lost 2 bases and the J gene lost 6 bases, with 5 bases spanning the gap. CDR3 nucleotide sequence: TGTGCCAGCAGCTTACGGGGCAATGAGCAGTTCTTC. Translated, it gives CASSLRGNEQFF.

The DNA of the CDR3 is TGTGCCAGCAGGAGGCAGGGTGGTCAGCCCCAGCATTTT. This encodes CASRRQGGQPQHF. The chain combines TRBV6-5 with TRBJ1-5; tentatively, D is TRBD1 (5 bases). Trimming shortened V by 6 bases and J by 6 bases, and 12 bases separated the two germline ends. The CDR3 loop spans 13 amino acids. Germline CDR1 MNHEY, CDR2 SVGAGI.

This chain links TRBV10-2 with TRBJ2-1, with D perhaps matching TRBD2 (5 bases). Trimming removed 6 bases from V and 1 base from J, with 19 bases in between. Germline V gene data show CDR1 as WSHSY and CDR2 as SAAADI. CDR3 length equals 17 residues. The CDR3 sequence: CASRGRSGRVSYNEQFF. The CDR3 coding sequence is TGCGCCAGCAGGGGCAGGTCGGGGAGAGTGTCCTACAATGAGCAGTTCTTC.

V usage is TRBV4-2 and J usage is TRBJ2-1, with TRBD2 matching over 7 bases. J gave up 9 bases and V 1 base, and 3 bases lay outside the gene matches. The CDR3 extends over 13 amino acids. Looked up from germline, CDR1 is LGHNA and CDR2 is YNFKEQ. CDR3 residues: CASSQGGEGEQFF. In DNA form, the CDR3 reads TGTGCCAGCAGCCAAGGAGGGGAGGGTGAGCAGTTCTTC.

The chain joins TRBV5-1 to TRBJ2-1, with D tentatively TRBD2 (5 bases). The CDR3 has 11 residues. Trimming took off 6 bases at V and 9 bases at J, with 10 bases between the two ends. The germline V gene has CDR1 SGHRS and CDR2 YFSETQ. CDR3 in amino acids: CASILGSEQFF. In DNA, the CDR3 is TGCGCCAGCATACTAGGTAGTGAGCAGTTCTTC.

The J gene is TRBJ2-3, the V gene TRBV7-2; D possibly uses TRBD1 or TRBD2 (5 bases each). The germline V gene has CDR1 SGHTA and CDR2 FQGNSA. The CDR3 contains 17 residues. V was pared by 1 base and J by 4 bases, with 18 bases between. CDR3 in amino acids: CASSLGFGGVGSDTQYF. The CDR3 bases are TGTGCCAGCAGCTTAGGGTTTGGGGGAGTGGGTTCAGATACGCAGTATTTT. The whole variable domain, filled in from reference TRBV7-2 and TRBJ2-3, reads GAGVSQSPSNKVTEKGKDVELRCDPISGHTALYWYRQSLGQGLEFLIYFQGNSAPDKSGLPSDRFSAERTGGSVSTLTIQRTQQEDSAVYLCASSLGFGGVGSDTQYFGPGTRLTVL.

The chain combines TRBV4-1 with TRBJ2-2, with 8 bases identical to TRBD2. CDR1 is MGHRA and CDR2 is YSYEKL in the germline V gene. CDR3 length equals 17 residues. With V trimmed by 0 bases and J by 8 bases, 11 bases remained unmatched. CDR3 nucleotide sequence: TGCGCCAGCAGCCAAGATATCACGGGAGGGCGCGTTGGGGAGCTGTTTTTT. Translated: CASSQDITGGRVGELFF.

V usage is TRBV29-1 and J usage is TRBJ2-1; the match to TRBD2 covers 7 bases. The CDR3 spans 15 residues. Germline values: CDR1 SQVTM, CDR2 ANQGSEA. The trim removed 1 base at V and 2 bases at J, leaving 5 bases unmatched. The CDR3 loop is CSVEGASGAYNEQFF. CDR3 in DNA: TGCAGCGTTGAAGGTGCTAGCGGAGCCTACAATGAGCAGTTCTTC.

V gene TRBV18 combines with J gene TRBJ2-1, with 9 bases that match TRBD1. The CDR3 has 15 residues. Trimming cost V 3 bases and J 8 bases; bases outside gene matches: 8. Looked up from germline, CDR1 is KGHSH and CDR2 is LQKENI. CDR3 in DNA: TGTGCCAGCTCACCCAGACAGGGGGACAGTTATGAGCAGTTCTTC. Its translation: CASSPRQGDSYEQFF.

The CDR3 loop reads CASSPFTDTQYF. The DNA of the CDR3 is TGTGCCAGCAGCCCATTCACAGATACGCAGTATTTT. The chain carries TRBV14 and TRBJ2-3, with D hard to call. There are 12 residues in the CDR3. V was pared by 4 bases and J by 2 bases, with 4 bases between. Per the germline V gene, CDR1 is SGHDN and CDR2 is FVKESK.

As regards this clone: Different DNA sequences within this sample yield the same CDR3. The chain has TRBV7-9 and TRBJ2-5, with TRBD2 matching 7 bases. The CDR3 loop spans 13 amino acids. Germline CDR1 and CDR2: SEHNR and FQNEAQ (reference sequence). Unmatched junction bases numbered 1, after V lost 4 bases and J lost 2 bases. In DNA, the CDR3 is TGTGCCAGCAGCTCCGGGGGGCAAGAGACCCAGTACTTC. Amino acid sequence: CASSSGGQETQYF.

The CDR3 spells CASSLDEGAGGSTDTQYF. As DNA, the CDR3 is TGCGCCAGCAGCTTGGATGAGGGAGCGGGAGGAAGCACAGATACGCAGTATTTT. The chain carries TRBV5-1 and TRBJ2-3; TRBD2 agrees at 9 bases. The CDR3 runs to 18 residues. The ends lost 0 bases at V and 0 bases at J; junction bases unmatched: 8. Germline CDR1 and CDR2: SGHRS and YFSETQ.

CDR3 nucleotides: TGTGCCAGCTCACCTTCCCTCTACTTCCTAGCGGGAGGGCCGATAGAGCAGTTCTTC. Protein product: CASSPSLYFLAGGPIEQFF. V is TRBV18 and J is TRBJ2-1; 12 nucleotides agree with TRBD2. The CDR3 is 19 residues long. The V and J ends lost 3 bases and 10 bases, in that order; junction bases with no gene match: 19. The germline CDR1 and CDR2 sequences are KGHSH and LQKENI.

This clone was seen a single time. The chain joins TRBV27 to TRBJ2-1, with 10 bases aligning to TRBD2. Germline CDR1 reads MNHEY; CDR2 reads SMNVEV (reference sequence). Losses at the gene ends were 1 base for V and 7 bases for J; bases not matched to a gene: 19. There are 20 residues in the CDR3. CDR3 residues: CASSLFPGAVGSGRRNEQFF. CDR3 DNA: TGTGCCAGCAGTTTATTCCCCGGGGCGGTAGGTAGCGGGAGGCGGAATGAGCAGTTCTTC.